This TCR beta chain was identified in a study of early stage breast cancer tumors. The ends were cut back, 6 bases at V and 4 bases at J, with 13 bases in the middle. Germline values: CDR1 SNHLY, CDR2 FYNNEI. The CDR3 has 14 amino acids. Here immunoSEQ multiplex PCR was the method, and the copy in TCRdb shows in-frame clones only, minus some. The repertoire holds 55,000 to 70,000 clones, with approximately 80% as singletons. The chain couples TRBV2 to TRBJ2-1; D may match TRBD1 or TRBD2 (5 bases each). The clonotype originates from a person in their 40s with breast cancer. The sample taken for sequencing was blood. CDR3 nucleotide sequence: TGTGCCAGCAGCCGCCGGGGCGCGTACAATGAGCAGTTCTTC. Residues: CASSRRGAYNEQFF.